Sequencing of this T cell receptor beta chain was carried out in a study of blood T cell repertoires in COVID-19 (dated by TCRdb to the early 2020s). Describing the broader study: Samples from collaborators originated in the United States, Italy and Spain and spanned both the acute and convalescent phases of COVID-19. Where available, HLA class I and class II types were taken from metadata supplied by the sample provider and were not determined by assay-based typing. The samples were drawn from two sources: the first 160 participants of the ongoing ImmuneRACE study, and 1,200 or so subjects contributed by 6 global collaborators. The material from the prospective study consisted of cDNA or gDNA derived from T cells, B-cell-depleted T cells, or PBMCs. The repertoires were made available in a free public database intended to serve as a resource for research on the immune response to SARS-CoV-2. The dataset comprised deeply sampled blood TCRbeta repertoires from subjects exposed to, actively infected with, or recovered from COVID-19. A de-identified subject ID, COVID-19 status, age in years and sex were almost always included in the sample metadata. The study at large found these results: The quantity of clinical and demographic metadata differed by source and by participant and was supplied without curation.

For this clone: The antigen this receptor binds is unknown. There are no base qualities to consult, and no much larger clone falls within one base.

The germline V gene (reference sequence) provides CDR1 LGHDT and CDR2 YNNKEL. The CDR3 measures 14 amino acids from cysteine to phenylalanine. The kept DNA is CDR3 alone, 42 bases in frame from the first base. V trim: 6 bases; J trim: 1 base; unmatched bases: 5. Participants in the prospective study were enrolled through a virtual design, were aged roughly 18 to 100 years, and lived in fewer than 30 United States geographic areas. Cohort assignment in the prospective study relied on participant-reported clinical history from a screening survey and a study questionnaire. In the prospective study, mobile phlebotomists collected whole blood, serum and a nasopharyngeal or oropharyngeal swab from each participant. Prospective study participants could optionally give additional blood draws and questionnaires over a roughly two-month period. Before DNA extraction, prospective study blood samples were shipped either frozen or at room temperature.

TCRbeta CDR3 regions were amplified from genomic DNA by means of the immunoSEQ Assay, a bias-controlled multiplex PCR. The authors' analysis ran thus. The number of nucleated cells in each sample was estimated from the amplification of reference gene primers within the assay. To quantify the absolute abundance of each unique TCRbeta CDR3 rearrangement, sequence reads were collapsed and filtered. For each sample, productive Simpson clonality was calculated as the square root of Simpson's diversity index over productive rearrangements. This is the immuneACCESS table as TCRdb keeps it, with only in-frame sequences that have V and J called. A part of the clones is gone; compared with another copy, unresolved V genes explain less than half, and the rest is unexplained. The V and J calls and clone size are taken from that table; D and trimming were inferred from the DNA. Recorded for this sample are roughly 68,000 clones; 80% to 90% of them occurred a single time. Around 4.1% of the sample is taken by the ten largest.

Recombination linked TRBV3-1 (or the pseudogene TRBV3-2) to TRBJ2-5, and 7 bases in between align with TRBD2. The receptor's source is a woman in her thirties or forties with acute COVID-19. What was sequenced was PBMCs or T cells enriched from blood (not recorded which). The DNA sequence is TGTGCCAGCAGAGGGCGGGGGATCCAAGAGACCCAGTACTTC. Its translation reads: CASRGRGIQETQYF.